This T cell receptor (beta chain) was sequenced in a study of T cells expressing NK-cell markers. TCRdb processed the 5' RACE reads again and assigns one entry to each CDR3 protein, with no DNA. The sample holds around 470,000 distinct CDR3 sequences. This CDR3 is built from 16 residues. Per the germline V gene, CDR1 is SEHNR and CDR2 is FQNEAQ (reference sequence). Sequencing input: blood T cells: a sorted CD56 or NKG2C T cell subset, CD4+ or CD8+ T cells, or bulk PBMC T cells (not recorded which). The chain employs TRBV7-9 and TRBJ2-4; the D gene TCRdb calls, TRBD2, cannot be checked with no DNA. The clonotype was recovered from a woman aged 50 to 60 in good health. CDR3 loop: CASSPKKDLDKNIQYF.